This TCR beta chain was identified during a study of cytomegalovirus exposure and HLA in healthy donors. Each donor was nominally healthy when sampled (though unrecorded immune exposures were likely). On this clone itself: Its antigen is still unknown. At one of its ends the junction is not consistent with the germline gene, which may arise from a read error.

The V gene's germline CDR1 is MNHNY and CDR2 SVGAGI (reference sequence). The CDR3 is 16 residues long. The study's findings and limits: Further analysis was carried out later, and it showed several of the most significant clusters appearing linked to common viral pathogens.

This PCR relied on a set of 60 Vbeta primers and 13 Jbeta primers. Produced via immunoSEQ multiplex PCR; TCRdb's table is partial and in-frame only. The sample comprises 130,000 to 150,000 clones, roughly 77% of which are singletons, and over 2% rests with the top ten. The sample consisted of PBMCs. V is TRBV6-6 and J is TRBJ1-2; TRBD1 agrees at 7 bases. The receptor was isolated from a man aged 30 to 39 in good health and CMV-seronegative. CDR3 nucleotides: TGTGCCAGCAGATACTCCCTGACAGGGATGAGGTATGGCTACACCTTC. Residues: CASRYSLTGMRYGYTF.